The clone carrying this T cell receptor beta chain was recorded only once. What it binds is not known. The sample is drawn from a study of T cell responses to AZD1222 COVID-19 vaccine. General study findings and limits: Increases in Spike-specific TCR breadth and depth were seen after two AZD1222 doses.

The table came from immunoSEQ multiplex PCR; TCRdb's copy has only in-frame clones and leaves some out. The table shows about 110,000 clones, with around 89% occurring only once. CDR3 size: 15 residues. V was trimmed by 3 bases and J by 8 bases, leaving 14 bases between them. Per the germline V gene, CDR1 is KGHSH and CDR2 is LQKENI. The sequences come from peripheral blood, collected on day 0 of AZD1222 vaccination. The rearrangement uses TRBV18 and TRBJ1-6; D possibly corresponds to TRBD1 (6 bases). This TCR was sampled from an adult in good health. The CDR3 loop is CASSPDSNPDSPLHF. The CDR3 DNA is TGTGCCAGCTCACCGGACAGTAATCCGGATTCACCCCTCCACTTT.